This T cell receptor (beta chain) was recorded in a study of Tregs in tolerant kidney transplant recipients. Study-wide results and limits: Findings come from small patient numbers and require larger validation. Biological reproducibility was not directly addressed in this study. Tolerant patients' donor-specific Tregs expanded beyond overall Tregs, suggesting antigen-driven growth.

Clones were sequenced by immunoSEQ multiplex PCR, and TCRdb holds only the in-frame ones, with some missing. Of some 74,000 clones listed, 91% are singletons. A note on this clone: The antigen is undetermined.

Germline-derived CDR1 and CDR2 are GTSNPN and SVGIG (reference sequence). This CDR3 is built from 11 residues. Trimming took off 5 bases at V and 6 bases at J, with 9 bases between the two ends. Thawed PBMCs were FACS-sorted into unstimulated CD4+CD25+CD127- regulatory T cells, CD4+CD25- non-regulatory cells, CD4 and CD8 cells. Sequenced material: Tregs from blood, taken before the transplant. The sequence came from a human donor who received a combined kidney and bone marrow transplant. V usage is TRBV30 and J usage is TRBJ2-3; the D gene is possibly TRBD1 (5 bases). CDR3 sequence reads: CAWASGDTQYF. The CDR3 DNA follows: TGTGCCTGGGCGTCAGGGGATACGCAGTATTTT.